These 20 T cell receptor beta chains share one sample of origin, sequenced in a study of technical replicates of blood from a handful of donors. The method was immunoSEQ multiplex PCR; TCRdb's version includes in-frame clones alone and lacks a portion of them. The sample consists of about 73,000 clones, roughly 93% of them appearing once. The specimen was T cells isolated from PBMCs. The receptors derive from a human donor in good health.

Only one count was recorded for this clone. The V gene is TRBV5-1, the J gene TRBJ1-4; D unclear. V was pared by 0 bases and J by 5 bases, with 14 bases between. Per the germline V gene, CDR1 is SGHRS and CDR2 is YFSETQ. The CDR3 has 16 residues. The CDR3 is CASSLAPTGNNEKLFF. CDR3 in DNA: TGCGCCAGCAGCTTGGCCCCCACGGGTAACAATGAAAAACTGTTTTTT.

A note on this clone: Germline is not matched at one junction end, which may reflect a read error. The chain combines TRBV5-6 with TRBJ2-7; a possible D gene is TRBD2 (5 bases). The CDR3 covers 10 residues. Germline V CDR1 and CDR2: SGHDT, YYEEEE. CDR3 protein: CASSSTRESF. CDR3 DNA sequence: TGTGCCAGCAGCTCTACCCGGGAATCCTTC.

The chain uses TRBV2 and TRBJ1-5; 7 nucleotides align to TRBD1. Germline lookup yields CDR1 SNHLY and CDR2 FYNNEI. The V gene end was trimmed by 7 bases and the J gene end by 5 bases; junction bases not matched to a gene: 11. This CDR3 contains 15 residues. CDR3 sequence reads: CASKDREGYHQPQHF. CDR3 bases: TGTGCCAGCAAAGACAGGGAAGGATATCATCAGCCCCAGCATTTT. Using reference TRBV2 and TRBJ1-5 for the parts outside the CDR3, the full variable domain is EPEVTQTPSHQVTQMGQEVILRCVPISNHLYFYWYRQILGQKVEFLVSFYNNEISEKSEIFDDQFSVERPDGSNFTLKIRSTKLEDSAMYFCASKDREGYHQPQHFGDGTRLSIL.

This clone has just one count. The chain carries TRBV6-5 and TRBJ1-3; TRBD1 matches 7 bases. Germline V CDR1 and CDR2: MNHEY, SVGAGI. The CDR3 has 15 residues. V shed 0 bases and J 2 bases; nucleotides not matched to a gene: 1. Written as DNA, the CDR3 is TGTGCCAGCAGTTACTCCGGGACAGCTGGAAACACCATATATTTT. Amino acids: CASSYSGTAGNTIYF.

The genes are TRBV5-1 and TRBJ1-4; no clear D. The V end was cut by 0 bases, the J end by 8 bases, with 14 bases between. CDR3 length: 15 residues. CDR1 is SGHRS, CDR2 YFSETQ, per germline. The CDR3: CASSLAVSISEKLFF. CDR3 bases: TGCGCCAGCAGCTTGGCGGTCTCGATATCCGAAAAACTGTTTTTT.

The chain recombines TRBV11-2 with TRBJ1-2, with D maybe TRBD1 (6 bases). Trimming took off 6 bases at V and 10 bases at J, with 18 bases between the two ends. The CDR3 consists of 13 residues. The germline gives CDR1 SGHAT, CDR2 FQNNGV. CDR3 sequence (DNA): TGTGCCAGCAGACGACAGGCCTCGGGTATCTACACCTTC. It yields the protein CASRRQASGIYTF. The whole variable domain, remainder taken from reference TRBV11-2 and TRBJ1-2, is EAGVAQSPRYKIIEKRQSVAFWCNPISGHATLYWYQQILGQGPKLLIQFQNNGVVDDSQLPKDRFSAERLKGVDSTLKIQPAKLEDSAVYLCASRRQASGIYTFGSGTRLTVV.

The V and J genes are TRBV19 and TRBJ1-1, with 7 bases identical to TRBD1. This CDR3 is 16 amino acids long. CDR1 and CDR2 from the germline V gene are LNHDA and SQIVND (reference sequence). V trimming: 9 bases; J trimming: 0 bases; junction bases outside the gene matches: 13. DNA for the CDR3: TGTGCCAGCGAATCCATGACAGGGACGATGAACACTGAAGCTTTCTTT. It encodes CASESMTGTMNTEAFF. Together with reference TRBV19 and TRBJ1-1, the CDR3 gives the full variable domain: DGGITQSPKYLFRKEGQNVTLSCEQNLNHDAMYWYRQDPGQGLRLIYYSQIVNDFQKGDIAEGYSVSREKKESFPLTVTSAQKNPTAFYLCASESMTGTMNTEAFFGQGTRLTVV.

The chain links TRBV18 to TRBJ2-7; 9 bases fit TRBD1. This CDR3 spans 14 amino acids. Trimming removed 3 bases from V and 3 bases from J; junction bases left unmatched: 3. Germline V gene data show CDR1 as KGHSH and CDR2 as LQKENI. DNA for the CDR3: TGTGCCAGCTCACCCCCGGGACAGGGCTACGAGCAGTACTTC. Protein sequence: CASSPPGQGYEQYF.

This chain links TRBV7-9 with TRBJ1-5; D perhaps matches TRBD1 (5 bases). Trimming removed 5 bases from V and 1 base from J, with 15 bases in between. CDR3 length: 16 residues. The germline V gene has CDR1 SEHNR and CDR2 FQNEAQ (reference sequence). CDR3 bases: TGTGCCAGCAGCCTGGGGGGGTACGGGAGCAATCAGCCCCAGCATTTT. Protein: CASSLGGYGSNQPQHF.

As for this clone: One end of the junction is discordant with germline, which a read error may explain. The rearrangement uses TRBV6-1 and TRBJ2-3; D is possibly TRBD2 (5 bases). This CDR3 spans 14 amino acids. Per germline, CDR1 MNHNS and CDR2 SASEGT. The CDR3 sequence: CASREGLSTDTQYF. The CDR3 DNA sequence: TGTGCCAGCAGGGAAGGACTTAGCACAGATACGCAGTATTTT.

The chain is built from TRBV19 and TRBJ1-3; D uncertain. CDR3 size: 16 residues. V lost 3 bases and J 0 bases, leaving 12 bases between the germline ends. The germline V gene has CDR1 LNHDA and CDR2 SQIVND (reference sequence). CDR3 region: CASSISRLHSGNTIYF. The CDR3, as DNA: TGTGCCAGTAGTATTTCGCGGCTTCACTCTGGAAACACCATATATTTT. The variable domain in full, completed from reference TRBV19 and TRBJ1-3, reads DGGITQSPKYLFRKEGQNVTLSCEQNLNHDAMYWYRQDPGQGLRLIYYSQIVNDFQKGDIAEGYSVSREKKESFPLTVTSAQKNPTAFYLCASSISRLHSGNTIYFGEGSWLTVV.

The V call is TRBV5-1, the J call TRBJ2-5; TRBD2 matches at 14 bases. This CDR3 comprises 16 residues. The germline gives CDR1 SGHRS, CDR2 YFSETQ. With V trimmed by 4 bases and J by 2 bases, 4 bases remained unmatched. The CDR3 sequence is CASSKGLAGEQETQYF. The CDR3, as DNA: TGCGCCAGCAGCAAGGGACTAGCGGGGGAGCAAGAGACCCAGTACTTC.

The V gene is TRBV7-2, the J gene TRBJ1-2; 7 bases match TRBD1. In germline, CDR1 is SGHTA, CDR2 FQGNSA. This CDR3 contains 15 residues. The J segment lost 4 bases and the V segment lost 5 bases, leaving 10 bases of the junction unmatched. The CDR3 loop reads CASSPTGTDLYGYTF. Written as DNA, the CDR3 is TGTGCCAGCAGCCCAACCGGGACAGACCTCTATGGCTACACCTTC.

The chain couples TRBV28 to TRBJ1-5, with TRBD1 as a possible D gene (5 bases). Germline V gives CDR1 MDHEN, CDR2 SYDVKM. The V end lost 10 bases, the J end lost 4 bases, and 14 bases lay between the germline ends. The CDR3 is 13 amino acids. The CDR3 sequence: CATDPGGNQPQHF. The DNA for the CDR3 is TGTGCCACCGACCCCGGGGGGAATCAGCCCCAGCATTTT.

The gene calls are TRBV10-3 and TRBJ2-7; weak D call: TRBD1 (5 bases). The germline V gene has CDR1 ENHRY and CDR2 SYGVKD. Trimming took 10 bases from V and 1 from J, leaving 8 bases between them. The CDR3 runs to 11 residues. The CDR3 DNA sequence: TGTGCCACTCAGGGATCCTACGAGCAGTACTTC. Translating gives CATQGSYEQYF.

This clone has just a few counts. The junction and the germline gene differ at one end; a read error may be behind it. The DNA of the CDR3 is TGCGCCAGCAGCTTGGGCACCGGGTTGGGGGACTATGGCCACACCTTC. Protein product: CASSLGTGLGDYGHTF. The chain joins TRBV5-1 to TRBJ1-2; TRBD1 might be the D (5 bases). Per germline, CDR1 SGHRS and CDR2 YFSETQ. The CDR3 consists of 16 residues.

V is TRBV4-1 and J is TRBJ1-1; D might be TRBD1 (6 bases). V shed 0 bases and J shed 4 bases, with 12 bases lying between them. Germline CDR1 is MGHRA and CDR2 is YSYEKL. The CDR3 extends over 15 amino acids. This CDR3 reads CASSQDGRGRTEAFF. DNA of the CDR3: TGCGCCAGCAGCCAAGACGGCAGGGGTCGCACTGAAGCTTTCTTT.

The chain combines TRBV7-8 with TRBJ1-5; a possible D gene is TRBD1 (6 bases). V was cut by 4 bases and J by 0 bases, with 19 bases left in between. The CDR3 is 18 amino acids. Germline CDR1 reads SGHVS; CDR2 reads FQNEAQ. The CDR3 here is CASSSGGGPLHSNQPQHF. The CDR3 DNA sequence: TGTGCCAGCAGCTCGGGGGGGGGCCCGTTGCATAGCAATCAGCCCCAGCATTTT.

The J gene is TRBJ2-3, the V gene TRBV25-1; tentatively, D is TRBD2 (6 bases). With 1 base removed from V and 4 bases from J, the gap between germline ends came to 15 bases. Germline loops: CDR1 MGHDK, CDR2 SYGVNS. There are 16 residues in the CDR3. The CDR3 region has the DNA TGTGCCAGCAGTGAATTCGGGGGTGCTGGGGCAGATACGCAGTATTTT. Translated: CASSEFGGAGADTQYF. The variable domain in full, with the rest retrieved from reference TRBV25-1 and TRBJ2-3, is EADIYQTPRYLVIGTGKKITLECSQTMGHDKMYWYQQDPGMELHLIHYSYGVNSTEKGDLSSESTVSRIRTEHFPLTLESARPSHTSQYLCASSEFGGAGADTQYFGPGTRLTVL.

This chain uses TRBV7-6 with TRBJ2-7; TRBD2 is a possible D gene (7 bases). The CDR3 spans 15 residues. Per germline, CDR1 SGHVS and CDR2 FNYEAQ. The ends were cut back, 5 bases at V and 4 bases at J, with 18 bases in the middle. The CDR3 DNA is TGTGCCAGCAGCGGTTTACGGGGGGCGGGATACGAGCAGTACTTC. Its protein is CASSGLRGAGYEQYF.